A single sample gave rise to the 17 T cell receptor beta chains below, sequenced in a study of early T cells in non-severe SARS-CoV-2 infection. From the 5' RACE reads, TCRdb called clonotypes with MiXCR, one entry per CDR3 protein. The data contain 64,000 or so distinct CDR3 sequences, about 11% of them singletons. The sequencing here drew on whole blood, taken at baseline. The receptors originated from an adult who was a healthcare worker with PCR-confirmed SARS-CoV-2 infection or an uninfected control (not recorded which).

This clonotype was recorded many times. The chain combines TRBV20-1 with TRBJ2-7, with D possibly being TRBD1 (5 bases). Germline CDR1 reads DFQATT; CDR2 reads SNEGSKA (reference sequence). V lost 6 bases and J lost 0, with 12 bases in between. The CDR3 runs to 13 residues. CDR3 nucleotide sequence: TGCAGTGCCCTGACAGATTCCTCCTACGAGCAGTACTTC. It translates to CSALTDSSYEQYF.

The V and J genes are TRBV12-3 or TRBV12-4 and TRBJ1-5, with 9 bases aligning to TRBD1. J was trimmed by 6 bases and V by 5 bases; bases with no gene match: 5. This CDR3 is built from 14 residues. The CDR3 here is CASSHGTGTQPQHF. The CDR3, as DNA: TGTGCCAGCAGTCACGGGACAGGGACTCAGCCCCAGCATTTT.

V gene TRBV5-5 combines with J gene TRBJ2-1; 12 nucleotides agree with TRBD2. The junction had 11 bases not matched to a gene; V was cut back by 4 bases and J by 12 bases. CDR1 is SGHKS and CDR2 is YYEKEE in the germline V gene (reference sequence). CDR3 length: 15 residues. CDR3 sequence: CASSEGLAGLGRQFF. The CDR3 DNA reads TGTGCCAGCAGCGAGGGACTAGCGGGCCTGGGTCGGCAGTTCTTC.

The chain carries TRBV6-1 and TRBJ1-5; the D is unclear. CDR3 length: 14 amino acids. With 3 bases removed from V and 5 bases from J, the gap between germline ends came to 11 bases. From germline, CDR1 is MNHNS and CDR2 SASEGT. The CDR3 here is CASSELGRDQPQHF. In nucleotides, the CDR3 is TGTGCCAGCAGTGAGTTGGGGAGGGATCAGCCCCAGCATTTT.

This clonotype appeared many times. The chain employs TRBV20-1 and TRBJ2-2; a possible D gene is TRBD1 (6 bases). The germline V gene encodes CDR1 DFQATT and CDR2 SNEGSKA (reference sequence). The germline V and J ends were trimmed by 6 bases and 0 bases, with 11 bases remaining between them. The CDR3 is 14 residues long. The DNA of the CDR3 is TGCAGTGCCGCGACAGGTTCGAACACCGGGGAGCTGTTTTTT. Encoded protein: CSAATGSNTGELFF.

This clonotype showed up just a few times. The J gene is TRBJ2-2, the V gene TRBV15; tentatively, D is TRBD1 or TRBD2 (6 bases each). The CDR3 is 16 amino acids. From germline, CDR1 is LNHNV and CDR2 YYDKDF (reference sequence). V lost 3 bases to trimming and J lost 0 bases, with 11 bases between them. Written as DNA, the CDR3 is TGTGCCACCAGCAGTGGGGGGCGGTCGAACACCGGGGAGCTGTTTTTT. Amino acid sequence: CATSSGGRSNTGELFF. Based on the CDR3 plus reference TRBV15 and TRBJ2-2, the full variable domain is DAMVIQNPRYQVTQFGKPVTLSCSQTLNHNVMYWYQQKSSQAPKLLFHYYDKDFNNEADTPDNFQSRRPNTSFCFLDIRSPGLGDTAMYLCATSSGGRSNTGELFFGEGSRLTVL.

This clonotype appeared a few times. The rearrangement joins TRBV5-1 to TRBJ2-5; no clear D. There are 17 residues in the CDR3. Germline loops: CDR1 SGHRS, CDR2 YFSETQ. V was pared by 0 bases and J by 1 base, with 16 bases between. CDR3 loop: CASSLGVWPLFQETQYF. The CDR3 bases are TGCGCCAGCAGCTTGGGTGTCTGGCCACTATTCCAAGAGACCCAGTACTTC.

In this sample, this clonotype turned up a few times. The V gene is TRBV4-3, the J gene TRBJ1-3; 7 bases agree with TRBD1. The CDR3 is 17 residues long. Germline CDR1 and CDR2: LGHNA and YSLEER. V lost 4 bases and J lost 1; bases outside the gene matches: 10. The CDR3 reads CASSPGTEGLSGNTIYF. The CDR3 DNA sequence: TGCGCCAGCAGCCCTGGGACAGAGGGACTTTCTGGAAACACCATATATTTT.

This clonotype has at least ten counts. CDR3 nucleotide sequence: TGTGCCAGCTCAAAGGGCGGGGGGTTCACAGATACGCAGTATTTT. This sequence encodes CASSKGGGFTDTQYF. The chain is built from TRBV12-3 or TRBV12-4 and TRBJ2-3; TRBD2 matches at 8 bases. The CDR3 has 15 residues. The V and J ends lost 8 bases and 2 bases, in that order; junction bases with no gene match: 9.

DNA of the CDR3: TGTGCCATAGGGGGACAGGGTGGGAACACCGGGGAGCTGTTTTTT. The encoded protein is CAIGGQGGNTGELFF. This sequence joins TRBV10-3 and TRBJ2-2; 9 bases line up with TRBD1. Per the germline V gene, CDR1 is ENHRY and CDR2 is SYGVKD. This CDR3 region has 15 residues. The V gene end was trimmed by 9 bases and the J gene end by 1 base; junction bases not matched to a gene: 6.

This rearrangement joins TRBV29-1 to TRBJ1-1, with unresolved D. This CDR3 has 12 amino acids. Looked up from germline, CDR1 is SQVTM and CDR2 is ANQGSEA. Trimming removed 4 bases from V and 4 bases from J, with 10 bases in between. In DNA, the CDR3 is TGCAGCGTTGCCGCGAGCGGCACTGAAGCTTTCTTT. Its protein product is CSVAASGTEAFF.

This clonotype has ten or more counts. The chain uses TRBV30 and TRBJ1-2, with unresolved D. The CDR3 consists of 12 residues. Between the trimmed V and J ends, which lost 0 bases and 3 bases, there was a span of 5 bases. Germline-derived CDR1 and CDR2 are GTSNPN and SVGIG (reference sequence). CDR3 in amino acids: CAWSVRHYGYTF. Written as DNA, the CDR3 is TGTGCCTGGAGTGTCCGACACTATGGCTACACCTTC.

This clonotype was counted many times. The rearrangement uses TRBV7-2 and TRBJ2-5; 8 bases fit TRBD1. Unmatched junction bases numbered 9, after V lost 5 bases and J lost 4 bases. CDR1 SGHTA and CDR2 FQGNSA come from the germline V gene. The CDR3 is made up of 15 amino acids. The CDR3 DNA reads TGTGCCAGCAGCACGACGACAGGGGTGGCAGAGACCCAGTACTTC. Its translation is CASSTTTGVAETQYF.

About this clonotype itself: The junction differs from germline at one of its ends, possibly a read error. This rearrangement joins TRBV28 to TRBJ2-1, with 11 bases that match TRBD1. This CDR3 is 16 amino acids long. Germline values: CDR1 MDHEN, CDR2 SYDVKM. CDR3 sequence reads: CASSPADRGHNNEQFF. In DNA, the CDR3 is TGTGCCAGCAGCCCAGCGGACAGGGGGCACAACAATGAGCAGTTCTTT.

This clonotype was detected many times. J is TRBJ1-1 and V is TRBV7-3, with a tentative D call TRBD1 (5 bases). Germline lookup yields CDR1 SGHTA and CDR2 FQGTGA. The CDR3 contains 14 residues. The ends were cut back, 6 bases at V and 0 bases at J, with 11 bases in the middle. CDR3 sequence reads: CASRVTAMNTEAFF. The CDR3 DNA sequence: TGTGCCAGCAGGGTGACAGCTATGAACACTGAAGCTTTCTTT.

The rearrangement uses TRBV14 and TRBJ1-1; 8 bases agree with TRBD1. Germline assignment: CDR1 SGHDN and CDR2 FVKESK. The trim removed 4 bases at V and 5 bases at J, leaving 9 bases unmatched. CDR3 length: 15 residues. CDR3 protein: CASSLRTGRNTEAFF. The CDR3 region has the DNA TGTGCCAGCAGCCTGCGGACAGGGAGAAATACTGAAGCTTTCTTT.

The V and J genes are TRBV13 and TRBJ2-7; no clear D. The CDR3 loop spans 14 amino acids. Between the trimmed V and J ends, which lost 5 bases and 5 bases, there was a span of 16 bases. Germline CDR1 reads PRHDT; CDR2 reads FYEKMQ (reference sequence). The CDR3 sequence: CASSLPGPDHEQYF. CDR3 DNA sequence: TGTGCCAGCAGCCTCCCCGGACCCGATCACGAGCAGTACTTC. The full variable domain, with the rest looked up from reference TRBV13 and TRBJ2-7, is AAGVIQSPRHLIKEKRETATLKCYPIPRHDTVYWYQQGPGQDPQFLISFYEKMQSDKGSIPDRFSAQQFSDYHSELNMSSLELGDSALYFCASSLPGPDHEQYFGPGTRLTVT.